The 21 T cell receptor beta chains presented below share a single source sample, sequenced in a study of blood T cell repertoires in COVID-19. TCRdb keeps only in-frame clones here, not all; method: immunoSEQ multiplex PCR. The sample contains some 110,000 clones, 75% to 95% of which appear only once. The sample comprised peripheral blood. The source of these receptors is a human donor in a cohort sampled during active COVID-19.

The rearrangement joins TRBV20-1 to TRBJ2-1; unclear D gene. The germline V gene has CDR1 DFQATT and CDR2 SNEGSKA (reference sequence). The length of the CDR3 is 11 residues. V lost 0 bases and J 10 bases, leaving 7 bases between the germline ends. The CDR3 region is CSARDFGEQFF. CDR3 DNA sequence: TGCAGTGCTAGAGATTTTGGCGAGCAGTTCTTC.

The chain has TRBV5-1 and TRBJ1-2; possible D gene TRBD1, 5 bases. Per germline, CDR1 SGHRS and CDR2 YFSETQ. The V end lost 2 bases, the J end lost 4 bases, and 9 bases lay between the germline ends. There are 13 residues in the CDR3. CDR3 residues: CASSLGEGYGYTF. In DNA form, the CDR3 reads TGCGCCAGCAGCTTAGGGGAGGGCTATGGCTACACCTTC.

J is TRBJ2-1 and V is TRBV28; 10 bases align to TRBD2. V lost 3 bases to trimming and J lost 12 bases; unmatched junction nucleotides: 8. The CDR3 consists of 14 residues. Germline V lookup: CDR1 MDHEN, CDR2 SYDVKM. In nucleotides, the CDR3 is TGTGCCAGCAGTTTCCTAGCGGGGGCCCTGGGGCAGTTCTTC. Protein: CASSFLAGALGQFF.

The rearrangement links TRBV19 to TRBJ2-5; 7 nucleotides agree with TRBD1. CDR3 length: 15 amino acids. From germline, CDR1 is LNHDA and CDR2 SQIVND (reference sequence). V lost 2 bases to trimming and J lost 4 bases; unmatched junction nucleotides: 7. DNA for the CDR3: TGTGCCAGTAGTATAAGTCCGGCAGGGGGAGAGACCCAGTACTTC. It is translated as CASSISPAGGETQYF.

The rearrangement uses TRBV19 and TRBJ1-1, with unresolved D. Germline CDR1 is LNHDA and CDR2 is SQIVND (reference sequence). V lost 0 bases, J lost 2 bases, and 10 bases lay in between. The CDR3 has 15 amino acids. The CDR3 DNA follows: TGTGCCAGTAGTATAGATTTTGGAGTTAACACTGAAGCTTTCTTT. Translated: CASSIDFGVNTEAFF.

In its sample, this clone was seen once. The chain uses TRBV4-3 and TRBJ1-5, with D tentatively TRBD1 (6 bases). The germline V gene encodes CDR1 LGHNA and CDR2 YSLEER. This CDR3 has 16 residues. Trimming removed 0 bases from V and 4 bases from J, with 13 bases in between. CDR3 DNA: TGCGCCAGCAGCCAAGATTTAGCAGGGGTTAATCAGCCCCAGCATTTT. Translation: CASSQDLAGVNQPQHF.

V and J are TRBV19 and TRBJ2-1; a weak D match, TRBD2 (6 bases). The CDR3 contains 15 residues. The V gene's germline CDR1 is LNHDA and CDR2 SQIVND (reference sequence). The V end was cut by 3 bases, the J end by 4 bases, with 13 bases between. CDR3 sequence: CASSMGGVGYNEQFF. In nucleotides, the CDR3 is TGTGCCAGTAGTATGGGGGGAGTCGGGTACAATGAGCAGTTCTTC.

The chain is built from TRBV2 and TRBJ2-1; D not certain. This CDR3 region has 14 residues. The V gene's germline CDR1 is SNHLY and CDR2 FYNNEI. Trimming cost V 1 base and J 6 bases, with 10 bases left between them. CDR3 sequence: CASSEGSTGNEQFF. The DNA of the CDR3 is TGTGCCAGCAGTGAAGGGTCAACCGGCAATGAGCAGTTCTTC. The full variable domain, with the rest looked up from reference TRBV2 and TRBJ2-1, is EPEVTQTPSHQVTQMGQEVILRCVPISNHLYFYWYRQILGQKVEFLVSFYNNEISEKSEIFDDQFSVERPDGSNFTLKIRSTKLEDSAMYFCASSEGSTGNEQFFGPGTRLTVL.

The chain is built from TRBV4-2 and TRBJ1-4, with D maybe TRBD1 (5 bases). The CDR3 has 15 residues. Germline V lookup: CDR1 LGHNA, CDR2 YNFKEQ. Trimming took 0 bases from V and 5 from J, leaving 10 bases between them. CDR3 region: CASSQETDSNEKLFF. CDR3 sequence (DNA): TGTGCCAGCAGCCAAGAGACAGATTCAAATGAAAAACTGTTTTTT.

The chain has TRBV10-1 and TRBJ2-3; 7 bases fit TRBD2. Germline values: CDR1 WNHNN, CDR2 SYGVQD (reference sequence). Germline trimming cut 3 bases from V and 1 base from J; bases unmatched to any gene: 4. The CDR3 contains 15 residues. The CDR3 sequence is CASSDQRGGTDTQYF. CDR3 nucleotide sequence: TGCGCCAGCAGTGATCAACGGGGGGGCACAGATACGCAGTATTTT.

This chain links TRBV5-6 with TRBJ1-1, with D possibly being TRBD1 (5 bases). V gave up 2 bases and J gave up 0 bases, with 11 bases separating them. The CDR3 is 15 amino acids. Germline loops: CDR1 SGHDT, CDR2 YYEEEE. CDR3 amino acids: CASSLQELMNTEAFF. CDR3 nucleotide sequence: TGTGCCAGCAGCTTACAGGAGCTAATGAACACTGAAGCTTTCTTT.

The chain employs TRBV19 and TRBJ2-7; TRBD2 matches at 12 bases. CDR1 and CDR2 from the germline V gene are LNHDA and SQIVND (reference sequence). The trim removed 3 bases at V and 5 bases at J, leaving 5 bases unmatched. The length of the CDR3 is 15 residues. The CDR3 sequence: CASSIGTSGLNEQYF. The CDR3 DNA reads TGTGCCAGTAGTATCGGGACTAGCGGGCTCAACGAGCAGTACTTC.

This chain links TRBV28 with TRBJ2-1, with 9 bases that match TRBD2. The V gene end was trimmed by 0 bases and the J gene end by 10 bases; junction bases not matched to a gene: 7. The CDR3 consists of 15 residues. CDR1 is MDHEN, CDR2 SYDVKM, per germline. CDR3 bases: TGTGCCAGCAGTTTATGGCTAGCGGGACCGGGAGAGCAGTTCTTC. Translating gives CASSLWLAGPGEQFF.

The V and J genes are TRBV3-1 (or the pseudogene TRBV3-2) and TRBJ2-1, with D tentatively TRBD2 (6 bases). This CDR3 contains 15 residues. Germline assignment: CDR1 LGHDT and CDR2 YNNKEL (reference sequence). Trimming pared 0 bases from V and 3 bases from J, leaving 9 bases between. The CDR3 protein is CASSQDGGVYNEQFF. In DNA, the CDR3 is TGTGCCAGCAGCCAAGACGGCGGGGTCTACAATGAGCAGTTCTTC.

The chain links TRBV19 to TRBJ1-1; D gene uncertain. CDR1 and CDR2 from the germline V gene are LNHDA and SQIVND (reference sequence). V lost 9 bases and J 1 base, leaving 9 bases between the germline ends. The CDR3 extends over 12 amino acids. CDR3 residues: CASKTANTEAFF. The CDR3 DNA is TGTGCCAGCAAAACAGCGAACACTGAAGCTTTCTTT.

This clone was detected a few times. The chain joins TRBV12-3 or TRBV12-4 to TRBJ2-7; D uncertain. Trimming shortened V by 7 bases and J by 8 bases, and 15 bases separated the two germline ends. The CDR3 is 12 residues long. In nucleotides, the CDR3 is TGTGCCAGCACCAGTGGAGCTCTGAAGCAGTACTTC. Amino acids: CASTSGALKQYF.

The rearrangement links TRBV5-1 to TRBJ2-3; tentative D call: TRBD1 (6 bases). The CDR3 has 14 residues. V was shortened by 4 bases and J by 2 bases, with 11 bases between the two germline ends. The germline gives CDR1 SGHRS, CDR2 YFSETQ. In DNA form, the CDR3 reads TGCGCCAGCAGCACGGGGACACCCACAGATACGCAGTATTTT. Translating gives CASSTGTPTDTQYF.

The rearrangement uses TRBV29-1 and TRBJ1-2; weak D call: TRBD1 (5 bases). From germline, CDR1 is SQVTM and CDR2 ANQGSEA. V shed 5 bases and J shed 0 bases, with 7 bases lying between them. The CDR3 is 12 residues long. CDR3 region: CSVWDSNYGYTF. The CDR3 bases are TGCAGCGTTTGGGACTCTAACTATGGCTACACCTTC.

The chain employs TRBV7-9 and TRBJ2-7; no reliable D call. This CDR3 spans 11 amino acids. The germline V gene has CDR1 SEHNR and CDR2 FQNEAQ (reference sequence). V shed 5 bases and J shed 3 bases, with 5 bases lying between them. The CDR3 region is CASSEHYEQYF. The CDR3 nucleotides are TGTGCCAGCAGCGAACACTACGAGCAGTACTTC.

J is TRBJ1-5 and V is TRBV28; maybe TRBD1 (5 bases). This CDR3 comprises 15 residues. Germline V gene data show CDR1 as MDHEN and CDR2 as SYDVKM. V was shortened by 3 bases and J by 0 bases, with 9 bases between the two germline ends. The CDR3 spells CASSFQGDSNQPQHF. The CDR3 DNA reads as TGTGCCAGCAGTTTTCAGGGCGATAGCAATCAGCCCCAGCATTTT.

The J gene is TRBJ2-3, the V gene TRBV28, with TRBD2 as a possible D gene (6 bases). Germline V gene lookup returns CDR1 MDHEN and CDR2 SYDVKM. The CDR3 is 16 amino acids. The germline V and J ends were trimmed by 1 base and 4 bases, with 15 bases remaining between them. The DNA of the CDR3 is TGTGCCAGCAGTTTATTTGGGGGGAGTCCTTCAGATACGCAGTATTTT. It translates to CASSLFGGSPSDTQYF. Full variable domain (rest looked up from reference TRBV28 and TRBJ2-3): DVKVTQSSRYLVKRTGEKVFLECVQDMDHENMFWYRQDPGLGLRLIYFSYDVKMKEKGDIPEGYSVSREKKERFSLILESASTNQTSMYLCASSLFGGSPSDTQYFGPGTRLTVL.